The rows below give T cell receptor beta chains drawn from one sample of a study of siplizumab effects on memory and regulatory T cells. Method: immunoSEQ multiplex PCR; TCRdb's copy keeps in-frame clones and lacks some. The sample comprises roughly 25,000 clones, around 80% of which are singletons, and about 25% rests with the top ten. Sequencing was carried out using memory CD4+ T cells sorted from blood. Receptors originate from a human donor in good health. CDR3s include the opening cysteine and the closing phenylalanine or tryptophan. The order of the fields is V gene, J gene, CDR3 protein.

>TRBV5-1|TRBJ2-3
CASSPGRTDTQYF
>TRBV6-1|TRBJ2-7
CASSEGSLRQGVLEQYF
>TRBV7-8|TRBJ1-2
CASSSSWEYGYTF
>TRBV5-1|TRBJ1-1
CASSLTGDTEAFF
>TRBV7-5|TRBJ2-7
CVRSLESMEQYF
>TRBV28|TRBJ2-3
CASSFHKVAADTQYF
>TRBV7-3|TRBJ2-1
CASSKYSGSGGEQFF
>TRBV7-8|TRBJ1-2
CASSFSGLDGYTF
>TRBV14|TRBJ1-2
CASSQPAGGGGYTF
>TRBV5-1|TRBJ2-1
CASRLPGSSAEQFF
>TRBV5-1|TRBJ2-7
CASRTAGQGRAEQYF
>TRBV7-9|TRBJ1-2
CASSSLGGGYTF
>TRBV9|TRBJ1-4
CASSWDSTNEKLFF
>TRBV7-2|TRBJ2-7
CASSALAGVDEQYF